This TCR beta chain was found in a study of blood T cell repertoires in COVID-19. The germline gives CDR1 MGHRA, CDR2 YSYEKL. CDR3 length equals 15 residues. Trimming shortened V by 4 bases and J by 1 base, and 11 bases separated the two germline ends. Libraries were prepared by immunoSEQ multiplex PCR; TCRdb keeps only in-frame clonotypes and omits some of them. The sample holds 140,000 to 150,000 clones; 82% are singletons and the top ten take 13% to 15%. V usage is TRBV4-1 and J usage is TRBJ1-3; unclear D gene. The sample taken for sequencing was peripheral blood. The sequence was collected from a human donor with acute or convalescent COVID-19. The donor label of this sample is uncertain. The CDR3 loop reads CASSPFRDSGNTIYF. The CDR3 region has the DNA TGCGCCAGCAGCCCGTTTCGGGATTCTGGAAACACCATATATTTT.